This T cell receptor beta chain comes out of a study of siplizumab effects on memory and regulatory T cells. Study results and limitations: Confirmatory evidence of suppressive function in proliferating siplizumab-culture Tregs was not obtained.

As concerns this clone: Antigen: not known.

The data were produced by immunoSEQ multiplex PCR, yet TCRdb's version contains in-frame clones alone and is incomplete. The data show approximately 90,000 clones, 94% seen once. This receptor was taken from a human donor in good health. Material: non-Treg CD4+ T cells sorted from blood.

The CDR3 DNA is TGTGCCAGCAGCCCTGCCGGGCGGCCGAATGAAAAACTGTTTTTT. It encodes CASSPAGRPNEKLFF. The rearrangement uses TRBV9 and TRBJ1-4; D not resolved. The V gene lost 4 bases and the J gene lost 5 bases, with 15 bases spanning the gap. Per germline, CDR1 SGDLS and CDR2 YYNGEE. This CDR3 region has 15 residues.